The rows below give T cell receptor beta chains drawn from one sample of a study of early T cells in non-severe SARS-CoV-2 infection. TCRdb used MiXCR to reprocess the 5' RACE reads, holding one entry per CDR3 protein. The table shows about 80,000 distinct CDR3 sequences, with approximately 6% occurring only once. Source material: whole blood. The receptor source for this set is an adult who was a healthcare worker with PCR-confirmed SARS-CoV-2 infection or an uninfected control (not recorded which). The CDR3 runs from the conserved cysteine through the conserved F or W. D genes are given only for firm matches. A row's size may be missing; if present it is once, few, many or a size class.

clone_size j_call d_call v_call cdr3_aa cdr3_nt
- TRBJ2-7 - TRBV11-2 CASSLGAWYEQYF TGTGCCAGCAGCCTCGGGGCATGGTACGAGCAGTACTTC
many TRBJ2-3 - TRBV7-8 CASSTTRDPSTDTQYF TGTGCCAGCAGCACCACCCGGGACCCGAGCACAGATACGCAGTATTTT
many TRBJ1-1 - TRBV20-1 CSARPNAGWLRRQNTEAFF TGCAGTGCTAGACCGAACGCCGGATGGCTACGGCGGCAGAACACTGAAGCTTTCTTT
- TRBJ2-4 - TRBV6-2/TRBV6-3 CASSYSDGKNIQYF TGTGCCAGCAGTTACAGCGACGGAAAAAACATTCAGTACTTC
many TRBJ1-6 - TRBV10-2 CASSDGVSYNSPLHF TGCGCCAGCAGTGATGGTGTCTCCTATAATTCACCCCTCCACTTT
many TRBJ2-7 TRBD1 TRBV10-3 CAISEGQGVYEQYF TGTGCCATCAGTGAAGGCCAGGGGGTGTACGAGCAGTACTTC
- TRBJ2-7 TRBD2 TRBV19 CASSPGTITYEQYF TGTGCCAGTAGTCCCGGGACTATTACCTACGAGCAGTACTTC
- TRBJ2-3 - TRBV7-2 CASSLGFTDTQYF TGTGCCAGCAGCCTGGGATTCACAGATACGCAGTATTTT
many TRBJ2-2 TRBD2 TRBV29-1 CSVGGRVDTGELFF TGCAGCGTGGGAGGGCGGGTAGACACCGGGGAGCTGTTTTTT
many TRBJ1-1 - TRBV18 CASSLSRDMNTEAFF TGTGCCAGCTCACTGAGCCGCGACATGAACACTGAAGCTTTCTTT
- TRBJ1-1 - TRBV27 CASSFWGRNTEAFF TGTGCCAGCAGTTTTTGGGGAAGGAACACTGAAGCTTTCTTT
many TRBJ2-1 TRBD2 TRBV2 CASSRTSGEYNEQFF TGTGCCAGCAGTAGGACTAGCGGGGAGTATAATGAGCAGTTCTTC
many TRBJ2-1 - TRBV7-2 CASSLADRGIGQFF TGTGCCAGCAGCTTAGCCGATCGAGGTATCGGGCAGTTCTTC
few TRBJ1-4 - TRBV4-3 CASSQGNVGTPNEKLFF TGCGCCAGCAGCCAAGGAAACGTCGGGACACCTAATGAAAAACTGTTTTTT
few TRBJ2-5 TRBD1 TRBV6-6 CASSTGVNQETQYF TGTGCCAGCAGTACAGGGGTTAACCAAGAGACCCAGTACTTC
many TRBJ2-4 - TRBV20-1 CSARTGPGLQYF TGCAGTGCTAGGACAGGCCCGGGACTTCAGTACTTC
few TRBJ2-5 - TRBV20-1 CSAWGRQETQYF TGCAGTGCTTGGGGCAGACAAGAGACCCAGTACTTC
few TRBJ1-2 - TRBV5-4 CASSPFGQFGYTF TGTGCCAGCAGCCCTTTCGGGCAGTTTGGCTACACCTTC
- TRBJ1-1 - TRBV29-1 CSVGGAMNTEAFF TGCAGCGTTGGTGGGGCTATGAACACTGAAGCTTTCTTT
few TRBJ1-1 TRBD1 TRBV2 CASSEFQGEVAFF TGTGCCAGCAGTGAGTTTCAGGGGGAAGTAGCTTTCTTT
- TRBJ1-6 - TRBV20-1 CSAVKGDNSPLHF TGCAGTGCCGTTAAGGGGGATAATTCACCCCTCCACTTT
many TRBJ2-1 TRBD2 TRBV28 CASSLRTSGNNEQFF TGTGCCAGCAGTTTAAGGACTAGCGGGAACAATGAGCAGTTCTTC
many TRBJ2-7 TRBD1 TRBV29-1 CSVNRGRDEQYF TGCAGCGTTAACAGGGGGCGGGACGAGCAGTACTTC
- TRBJ1-1 - TRBV6-2/TRBV6-3 CASSYASYNTEAFF TGTGCCAGCAGTTACGCGTCCTACAACACTGAAGCTTTCTTT
medium-sized TRBJ1-2 - TRBV29-1 CSVASIGGYGYTF TGCAGCGTTGCCTCAATTGGGGGCTATGGCTACACCTTC
many TRBJ2-2 TRBD1 TRBV15 CATSRYIPGQGGELFF TGTGCCACCAGCAGATACATCCCGGGACAGGGCGGGGAGCTGTTTTTT
few TRBJ1-2 - TRBV2 CASKIGGSYGYTF TGTGCCAGCAAGATCGGGGGCAGCTATGGCTACACCTTC
- TRBJ1-1 - TRBV6-1 CASSARTPTEAFF TGTGCCAGCAGTGCCCGGACACCCACTGAAGCTTTCTTT
many TRBJ2-1 TRBD2 TRBV4-3 CASSRALAVSYNEQFF TGCGCCAGCAGCCGGGCTCTAGCGGTTAGTTACAATGAGCAGTTCTTC
few TRBJ1-5 TRBD1 TRBV12-3/TRBV12-4 CASSPSTGDQPQHF TGTGCCAGCAGCCCGTCGACAGGGGATCAGCCCCAGCATTTT
many TRBJ2-3 TRBD1 TRBV18 CASSQDRAADTQYF TGTGCCAGCTCACAGGACAGGGCGGCAGATACGCAGTATTTT
many TRBJ2-5 TRBD1 TRBV6-1 CASSERTGGGKTQYF TGTGCCAGCAGTGAGCGGACAGGGGGCGGCAAGACCCAGTACTTC
many TRBJ2-1 - TRBV29-1 CSVRRDDNNEQFF TGCAGCGTGAGAAGAGATGACAACAATGAGCAGTTCTTC